This T cell receptor (beta chain) was captured in a study of blood T cells in healthy people across ages. This clonotype was counted at least ten times. Germline V gene data show CDR1 as SGHDT and CDR2 as YYEEEE. CDR3 size: 12 residues. V was clipped by 3 bases and J by 3 bases, with 6 bases between them. It was with a sample-barcoded 5' primer and a J-beta primer mix that a second PCR of about 6 to 12 cycles was run. TCRdb redid the calling of the 5' RACE reads with MiXCR, one entry per CDR3 protein. The sample consists of 650,000 to 700,000 distinct CDR3 sequences, approximately 30% of them appearing once.

The TCR sequence derives from an elderly woman in good health. Material: blood. The chain joins TRBV5-6 to TRBJ1-2; D is perhaps TRBD1 (6 bases). The CDR3 DNA is TGTGCCAGCAGCTACAGGGACTATGGCTACACCTTC. This encodes CASSYRDYGYTF.